Described below is a single T cell receptor beta chain sequence and its context. The antigen is not known. The data were taken from a study of identical twins. J gave up 1 base and V 0 bases, and 2 bases lay outside the gene matches. CDR1 is SGHTA, CDR2 FQGNSA, per germline. The CDR3 covers 15 residues. Notes on the study in general: Beta clonotypes that were abundant in cord blood contained fewer insertions, a pattern absent from memory repertoires. In beta out-of-frame sequences, the excess sharing between twins was weaker.

Template switching (which added a universal primer site) was used, and cDNA carried unique molecular identifiers. TCRdb fed the 5' RACE reads into MiXCR, producing one record per CDR3 protein. The table has 700,000 or so distinct CDR3 sequences, less than 10% seen once. The same data also contributed to another study, on yellow fever vaccine responses in identical twins. Turning to that study: In identical twins, vaccine T cell responses appeared partly shared and partly individual.

This TCR was recovered from a woman between 18 and 30 years old in good health. V is TRBV7-2 and J is TRBJ2-7; 8 bases fit TRBD1. Sequencing used PBMCs. The CDR3 protein is CASSLARTGSYEQYF. The CDR3 DNA reads as TGTGCCAGCAGCTTAGCCCGGACAGGGTCCTACGAGCAGTACTTC.